This entry features one TCR beta chain sequence. Antigen unknown. Eligible hyperthyroidism cases comprised new diagnoses of under 2 months' duration in individuals aged 18 to 65. In this cohort, patients with other autoimmune diseases, uncontrolled infections, pregnancy or lactation were excluded. Amplification targeted the TCR beta CDR3 regions, with RNA transcripts as the source material. Second-round multiplex PCR came after first-round RT-PCR with HTBI primers. MiXCR was run by TCRdb on the multiplex PCR reads, yielding one entry per CDR3 protein. This sample has over a million distinct CDR3 sequences, with about two fifths found just once. The data belong to a study of Graves' ophthalmopathy and Graves' hyperthyroidism. General study points: Blood also harbored most expanded thyroid clonotypes above 0.001 frequency. From stable hyperthyroidism, ophthalmopathy was separated by a 13-signature model with just over 85% sensitivity and roughly 81% specificity.

The CDR3 is 14 residues long. Per germline, CDR1 MNHEY and CDR2 SMNVEV (reference sequence). With 3 bases clipped from V and 2 bases from J, the junction kept 3 bases outside the gene matches. This sequence joins TRBV27 and TRBJ2-5; TRBD1 aligns across 7 bases. This TCR was recovered from an adult man with Graves' hyperthyroidism. Sequenced material: peripheral blood or thyroid tissue (not recorded which). In nucleotides, the CDR3 is TGTGCCAGCAGTTTTGGGGGACAGCAAGAGACCCAGTACTTC. Its protein is CASSFGGQQETQYF.